What follows describes a single TCR beta chain. These data come from a study of blood T cell repertoires in COVID-19. The germline gives CDR1 SGHRS, CDR2 YFSETQ. Trimming took 4 bases from V and 2 from J, leaving 12 bases between them. The CDR3 sequence is 15 residues long. Assay: immunoSEQ multiplex PCR; the TCRdb copy retains only in-frame clones and omits some. The top ten clones hold approximately 3.3% of a sample with 210,000 or so clones, approximately 87% of them seen once. The chain uses TRBV5-1 and TRBJ1-4, with TRBD1 as a possible D gene (5 bases). This receptor was obtained from a woman in her forties or fifties in a cohort exposed to, infected with or recovered from COVID-19 (not recorded which). Sequenced: PBMCs or T cells enriched from blood (not recorded which). The CDR3 region has the DNA TGCGCCAGCAGCACCGCAGGGCTGACTAATGAAAAACTGTTTTTT. Protein sequence: CASSTAGLTNEKLFF.